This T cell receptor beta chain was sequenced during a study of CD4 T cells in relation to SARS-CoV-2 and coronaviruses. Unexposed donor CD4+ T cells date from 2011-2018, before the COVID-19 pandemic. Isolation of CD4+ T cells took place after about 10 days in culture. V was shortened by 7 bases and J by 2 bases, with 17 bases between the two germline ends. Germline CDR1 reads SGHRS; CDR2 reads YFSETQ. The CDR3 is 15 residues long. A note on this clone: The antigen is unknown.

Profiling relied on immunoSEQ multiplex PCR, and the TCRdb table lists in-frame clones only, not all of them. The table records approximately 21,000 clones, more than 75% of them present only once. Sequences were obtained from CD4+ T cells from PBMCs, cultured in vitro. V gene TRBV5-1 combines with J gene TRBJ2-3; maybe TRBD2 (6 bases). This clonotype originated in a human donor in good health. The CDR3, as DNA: TGCGCCAGCGAGCTTGGGGCGGGGTACACAGATACGCAGTATTTT. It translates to CASELGAGYTDTQYF.